This TCR beta chain was retrieved from a study of blood T cell repertoires in COVID-19. Produced via immunoSEQ multiplex PCR; TCRdb's table is partial and in-frame only. The repertoire holds a few hundred thousand clones, with roughly four fifths as singletons. The CDR3 runs to 17 residues. The germline V gene encodes CDR1 MDHEN and CDR2 SYDVKM. The V end lost 1 base, the J end lost 2 bases, and 12 bases lay between the germline ends. V and J are TRBV28 and TRBJ2-6; D may be TRBD1 (6 bases). Specimen: PBMCs or T cells enriched from blood (not recorded which). This receptor was taken from a woman between 50 and 59 years old who had recovered from COVID-19. CDR3 nucleotides: TGTGCCAGCAGTTTATTCACAGGGACGGCTGGGGCCAACGTCCTGACTTTC. It translates to CASSLFTGTAGANVLTF. Together with reference TRBV28 and TRBJ2-6, the CDR3 gives the full variable domain: DVKVTQSSRYLVKRTGEKVFLECVQDMDHENMFWYRQDPGLGLRLIYFSYDVKMKEKGDIPEGYSVSREKKERFSLILESASTNQTSMYLCASSLFTGTAGANVLTFGAGSRLTVL.